The clone carrying this T cell receptor beta chain was counted a single time. The data derive from a study of Ad26.COV2.S vaccination and SARS-CoV-2 variants. The CDR3 is 10 amino acids. Germline CDR1 is SQVTM and CDR2 is ANQGSEA. With 6 bases removed from V and 0 bases from J, the gap between germline ends came to 2 bases. Clones were sequenced by immunoSEQ multiplex PCR, and TCRdb holds only the in-frame ones, with some missing. Of 350,000 to 500,000 clones listed, 90% are singletons. This sample's treatment: some 19 received Ad26.COV2.S at low or high dose, single or two shots; roughly 5 received placebo; per-sample allocation not given. Each sample was drawn 63 days after the first injection (of vaccine or placebo). An adult of 18-55 years in Boston served as donor.

The chain is built from TRBV29-1 and TRBJ1-1; the D is unclear. The receptor was derived from a person aged 18-60 years who received the Ad26.COV2.S COVID-19 vaccine or a placebo. The sample consisted of peripheral blood, taken in a trial of Ad26.COV2.S vaccine versus placebo. The CDR3 sequence is CSVVNTEAFF. The CDR3 nucleotides read TGCAGCGTCGTGAACACTGAAGCTTTCTTT.